This T cell receptor beta chain originates from a study of cytomegalovirus exposure and HLA in healthy donors. A multiplex PCR was run with 60 Vbeta primers and 13 Jbeta primers. Measured with immunoSEQ multiplex PCR; TCRdb has only the in-frame clones, and not every one. The sample includes around 210,000 clones, roughly 80% of them seen just once. Trimming took 0 bases from V and 9 from J, leaving 13 bases between them. The CDR3 contains 14 residues. Per the germline V gene, CDR1 is SGHDT and CDR2 is YYEEEE. The sample consisted of PBMCs. The source of this sequence is a man aged 45-60 years in good health and CMV-seronegative. The V call is TRBV5-6, the J call TRBJ1-5; no clear D gene. This chain's CDR3 is CASSLGARLRPQHF. DNA for the CDR3: TGTGCCAGCAGCTTGGGGGCCCGGTTAAGGCCCCAGCATTTT.